The 28 T cell receptor beta chains presented below share a single source sample, sequenced in a study of blood T cell repertoires in COVID-19. TCRdb's copy holds only in-frame clones and misses some; the assay was immunoSEQ multiplex PCR. The sample has about 100,000 clones, more than 70% seen once; the top ten hold 9.5% to 15%. Input material: peripheral blood. The receptors derive from a human donor in a cohort sampled during active COVID-19.

The rearrangement uses TRBV14 and TRBJ2-3, with D possibly TRBD1 on 6 matching bases. Germline V gives CDR1 SGHDN, CDR2 FVKESK. The V gene lost 1 base and the J gene lost 7 bases, with 9 bases spanning the gap. The CDR3 covers 13 residues. CDR3 in amino acids: CASSQVRGYTQYF. CDR3 DNA: TGTGCCAGCAGCCAAGTGAGGGGGTATACGCAGTATTTT.

This rearrangement joins TRBV11-2 to TRBJ1-4; no clear D. Trimming took off 0 bases at V and 10 bases at J, with 6 bases between the two ends. The length of the CDR3 is 12 residues. The V gene's germline CDR1 is SGHAT and CDR2 FQNNGV. The CDR3 here is CASSLDRVKLFF. The CDR3 DNA follows: TGTGCCAGCAGCTTAGATCGGGTAAAACTGTTTTTT.

This chain joins TRBV6-5 and TRBJ2-5; TRBD2 matches 8 bases. Trimming removed 6 bases from V and 3 bases from J; junction bases left unmatched: 9. CDR3 length equals 15 residues. Germline CDR1 MNHEY, CDR2 SVGAGI. The chain's CDR3 is CASRGLGGGKETQYF. The CDR3 region has the DNA TGTGCCAGCAGGGGACTAGGCGGGGGGAAAGAGACCCAGTACTTC.

The rearrangement uses TRBV18 and TRBJ1-1, with D possibly TRBD1 on 5 matching bases. Germline assignment: CDR1 KGHSH and CDR2 LQKENI. Trimming shortened V by 3 bases and J by 7 bases, and 9 bases separated the two germline ends. CDR3 length: 12 residues. CDR3 sequence (DNA): TGTGCCAGCTCACCGCCCCAGGGTGAAGCTTTCTTT. Translated, it gives CASSPPQGEAFF.

V is TRBV10-1 and J is TRBJ1-3, with D perhaps TRBD1 (5 bases). Germline V gene data show CDR1 as WNHNN and CDR2 as SYGVQD (reference sequence). The CDR3 is 15 amino acids. Trimming cost V 0 bases and J 0 bases, with 6 bases left between them. In DNA, the CDR3 is TGCGCCAGCAGTGAGTCGCAGGGCTCTGGAAACACCATATATTTT. This sequence encodes CASSESQGSGNTIYF.

The V and J genes are TRBV5-1 and TRBJ2-3, with 8 bases fitting TRBD1. J lost 0 bases, V lost 3 bases, and 6 bases had no gene match. Germline V gene sequence: CDR1 SGHRS, CDR2 YFSETQ. The CDR3 has 16 residues. CDR3 in amino acids: CASSSGQGFSTDTQYF. The DNA of the CDR3 is TGCGCCAGCAGCTCAGGACAGGGTTTTAGCACAGATACGCAGTATTTT.

The chain links TRBV7-8 to TRBJ1-4, with D hard to call. Germline V gene lookup returns CDR1 SGHVS and CDR2 FQNEAQ. This CDR3 spans 14 amino acids. V was clipped by 2 bases and J by 1 base, with 5 bases between them. The chain's CDR3 is CASSLRETNEKLFF. The DNA of the CDR3 is TGTGCCAGCAGCTTACGGGAAACTAATGAAAAACTGTTTTTT.

This clone was recorded a few times. The rearrangement links TRBV6-6 to TRBJ1-1, with D tentatively TRBD1 (5 bases). The germline V gene has CDR1 MNHNY and CDR2 SVGAGI (reference sequence). Trimming shortened V by 6 bases and J by 4 bases, and 18 bases separated the two germline ends. This CDR3 comprises 15 residues. Here the CDR3 reads CASRYDSSQITEAFF. The CDR3 DNA sequence: TGTGCCAGCAGGTATGACAGCAGCCAGATCACTGAAGCTTTCTTT.

V gene TRBV27 combines with J gene TRBJ2-2, with D possibly matching TRBD1 (6 bases). The CDR3 has 18 residues. CDR1 is MNHEY and CDR2 is SMNVEV in the germline V gene (reference sequence). Trimming cost V 5 bases and J 6 bases, with 25 bases left between them. The CDR3 nucleotides are TGTGCCAGCAGTGTAGGGAAAGAGGCAGGGGAAAGGTCCGGGGAGCTGTTTTTT. Amino acids: CASSVGKEAGERSGELFF.

The chain is built from TRBV24-1 and TRBJ1-6; the D gene is possibly TRBD1 (5 bases). V gave up 2 bases and J gave up 0 bases, with 16 bases separating them. Germline lookup yields CDR1 KGHDR and CDR2 SFDVKD. The CDR3 is 19 residues long. CDR3 in DNA: TGTGCCACCAGTGATTATATGACAGCGACCAGCTCCTATAATTCACCCCTCCACTTT. Its translation: CATSDYMTATSSYNSPLHF.

The V call is TRBV18, the J call TRBJ1-2; D remains unclear. V dropped 0 bases and J dropped 8 bases, with 7 bases sitting between them. CDR1 is KGHSH, CDR2 LQKENI, per germline. This CDR3 has 12 residues. The CDR3 DNA follows: TGTGCCAGCTCACCACCCGCTGGCGGCTACACCTTC. It codes for CASSPPAGGYTF.

Turning to this clone: The junction departs from germline at one end; a sequencing error may be responsible. The genes are TRBV5-1 and TRBJ2-7; maybe TRBD1 (6 bases). CDR1 SGHRS and CDR2 YFSETQ come from the germline V gene. The CDR3 runs to 15 residues. In DNA, the CDR3 is TGCGCCAGCACCTTGAATCCGGGACAAGTCGCCGAGCAGTACTTC. Translated, it gives CASTLNPGQVAEQYF.

The V and J genes are TRBV2 and TRBJ2-1, with 10 bases matching TRBD2. In germline, CDR1 is SNHLY, CDR2 FYNNEI. The CDR3 has 16 residues. Trimming at V came to 6 bases and at J to 8 bases, leaving 13 bases not matched to a gene. The CDR3 sequence: CASRNQGLAVVDEQFF. The CDR3 DNA reads TGTGCCAGCAGGAACCAAGGACTAGCGGTCGTCGATGAGCAGTTCTTC.

The chain recombines TRBV29-1 with TRBJ2-2; D might be TRBD2 (6 bases). V was clipped by 4 bases and J by 3 bases, with 9 bases between them. The CDR3 has 13 residues. The germline CDR1 and CDR2 sequences are SQVTM and ANQGSEA. The CDR3 protein is CSVGEVYTGELFF. The CDR3 region has the DNA TGCAGCGTTGGGGAGGTATACACCGGGGAGCTGTTTTTT.

This clone was counted only a few times. V usage is TRBV19 and J usage is TRBJ2-3; 8 positions agree with TRBD2. Germline lookup yields CDR1 LNHDA and CDR2 SQIVND (reference sequence). This CDR3 region has 16 residues. V dropped 0 bases and J dropped 8; count of bases not matched to a gene: 10. In DNA form, the CDR3 reads TGTGCCAGTAGTATAGAAACGTTCCGGGGGGGCGGTACGCAGTATTTT. Amino acid sequence: CASSIETFRGGGTQYF.

The chain carries TRBV2 and TRBJ2-1, with 10 positions matching TRBD2. Trimming took 0 bases from V and 6 from J; bases not matched to a gene: 5. The CDR3 spans 16 residues. Germline CDR1 SNHLY, CDR2 FYNNEI. DNA for the CDR3: TGTGCCAGCAGTGAAGCGTTCGTAGCGGGGGGCAATGAGCAGTTCTTC. Translation: CASSEAFVAGGNEQFF.

The chain recombines TRBV6-5 with TRBJ1-4; TRBD1 is a possible D gene (5 bases). The CDR3 is 15 amino acids. The germline V and J ends were trimmed by 5 bases and 8 bases, with 18 bases remaining between them. Germline V gene data show CDR1 as MNHEY and CDR2 as SVGAGI. CDR3 residues: CASSTSGRRDEKLFF. The CDR3 DNA sequence: TGTGCCAGCAGTACGTCCGGGAGGCGGGACGAAAAACTGTTTTTT.

This clone is a singleton in its sample. The rearrangement joins TRBV6-2 or TRBV6-3 to TRBJ2-3; D unclear. The CDR3 sequence is 17 residues long. The V gene's germline CDR1 is MNHEY and CDR2 SVGEGT. Trimming took 2 bases from V and 7 from J, leaving 22 bases between them. The chain's CDR3 is CASSYPISETARNTQYF. The CDR3, as DNA: TGTGCCAGCAGTTACCCTATTTCCGAAACCGCGAGGAATACGCAGTATTTT.

The chain links TRBV12-3 or TRBV12-4 to TRBJ1-5, with D possibly TRBD1 on 6 matching bases. Trimming cost V 6 bases and J 1 base, with 7 bases left between them. The CDR3 is made up of 13 amino acids. CDR3 coding DNA: TGTGCCAGCAGAGGACAGAGCAATCAGCCCCAGCATTTT. It translates to CASRGQSNQPQHF.

The chain carries TRBV18 and TRBJ1-2, with TRBD1 matching over 7 bases. The CDR3 length is 14 residues. CDR1 is KGHSH, CDR2 LQKENI, per germline. The J segment lost 2 bases and the V segment lost 5 bases, leaving 5 bases of the junction unmatched. The CDR3 sequence is CASSETGINYGYTF. The CDR3 DNA sequence: TGTGCCAGCTCAGAGACAGGGATAAACTATGGCTACACCTTC.

The genes are TRBV4-3 and TRBJ2-3; maybe TRBD2 (7 bases). The CDR3 extends over 16 amino acids. The V gene's germline CDR1 is LGHNA and CDR2 YSLEER. Trimming removed 0 bases at V and 4 bases at J, with 14 bases between. CDR3 in amino acids: CASSQEGGGLPDTQYF. As DNA, the CDR3 is TGCGCCAGCAGCCAAGAGGGGGGGGGCTTACCAGATACGCAGTATTTT.

This chain links TRBV13 with TRBJ2-2; a weak D match, TRBD2 (6 bases). The CDR3 contains 14 residues. Trimming took 7 bases from V and 4 from J, leaving 13 bases between them. The germline V gene has CDR1 PRHDT and CDR2 FYEKMQ (reference sequence). Written as DNA, the CDR3 is TGTGCCAGCACCGGGAGAGCTAGCACCGGGGAGCTGTTTTTT. It yields the protein CASTGRASTGELFF.

The V gene is TRBV27, the J gene TRBJ1-5; D gene uncertain. Between the trimmed V and J ends, which lost 5 bases and 0 bases, there was a span of 11 bases. Germline CDR1 and CDR2: MNHEY and SMNVEV (reference sequence). This CDR3 has 15 amino acids. The CDR3 sequence is CASSPSTYSNQPQHF. Here the CDR3 DNA reads TGTGCCAGCAGTCCGTCGACATATAGCAATCAGCCCCAGCATTTT.

This clone was detected many times. V usage is TRBV14 and J usage is TRBJ1-6; TRBD1 aligns across 10 bases. The CDR3 consists of 16 residues. V dropped 3 bases and J dropped 6; count of bases not matched to a gene: 5. From germline, CDR1 is SGHDN and CDR2 FVKESK. CDR3 region: CASSQTGGSANSPLHF. The CDR3 DNA follows: TGTGCCAGCAGCCAGACAGGGGGCTCGGCTAATTCACCCCTCCACTTT.

This clone was observed a single time. This chain uses TRBV4-1 with TRBJ2-1; a possible D gene is TRBD2 (6 bases). Trimming pared 6 bases from V and 0 bases from J, leaving 15 bases between. In germline, CDR1 is MGHRA, CDR2 YSYEKL. The CDR3 runs 16 residues. The CDR3 sequence is CASRPNSGSSYNEQFF. Written as DNA, the CDR3 is TGCGCCAGCAGACCAAATAGCGGAAGCTCCTACAATGAGCAGTTCTTC.

The rearrangement links TRBV29-1 to TRBJ2-1, with 7 bases that match TRBD2. V lost 8 bases, J lost 4 bases, and 8 bases stayed unmatched. CDR1 is SQVTM and CDR2 is ANQGSEA in the germline V gene. The CDR3 extends over 13 amino acids. The CDR3: CSFAGAGYNEQFF. The CDR3 region has the DNA TGCAGCTTTGCGGGAGCGGGATACAATGAGCAGTTCTTC.

The chain carries TRBV27 and TRBJ2-5, with 9 bases aligning to TRBD1. The V gene's germline CDR1 is MNHEY and CDR2 SMNVEV (reference sequence). The CDR3 contains 14 residues. The V gene end was trimmed by 4 bases and the J gene end by 5 bases; junction bases not matched to a gene: 5. The CDR3 coding sequence is TGTGCCAGCAGTTCGACAGGGGGAGGGGAGACCCAGTACTTC. This translates into CASSSTGGGETQYF.

The chain uses TRBV3-1 (or the pseudogene TRBV3-2) and TRBJ1-3; weak D call: TRBD1 (5 bases). Germline V gene data show CDR1 as LGHDT and CDR2 as YNNKEL (reference sequence). This CDR3 is 16 amino acids long. V lost 1 base, J lost 4 bases, and 14 bases lay in between. CDR3 protein: CASSQVGHVSGNTIYF. DNA for the CDR3: TGTGCCAGCAGCCAAGTGGGGCACGTGTCAGGAAACACCATATATTTT.